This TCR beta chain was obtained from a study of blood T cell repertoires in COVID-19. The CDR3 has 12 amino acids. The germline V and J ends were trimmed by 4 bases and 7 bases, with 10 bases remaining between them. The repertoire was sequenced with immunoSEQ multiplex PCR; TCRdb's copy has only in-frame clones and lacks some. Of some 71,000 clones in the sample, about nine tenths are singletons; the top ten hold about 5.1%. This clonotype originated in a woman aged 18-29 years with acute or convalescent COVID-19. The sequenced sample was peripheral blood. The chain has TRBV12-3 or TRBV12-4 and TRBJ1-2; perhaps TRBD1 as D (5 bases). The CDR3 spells CASSSGRGGYTF. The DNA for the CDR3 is TGTGCCAGCAGTTCAGGGCGAGGTGGCTACACCTTC.